What follows are 10 T cell receptor beta chains derived from one specimen sequenced in a study of blood T cells in healthy people across ages. Alongside a J-beta primer mix, a sample-barcoded 5' primer served in a second PCR lasting about 7 to 12 cycles. Via MiXCR, TCRdb re-called the 5' RACE reads, giving one row per CDR3 protein. Among about 1.5 million distinct CDR3 sequences listed, around two fifths were seen once. The source material was blood. Receptors originate from a woman under 30 in good health.

The chain joins TRBV12-3 or TRBV12-4 to TRBJ1-6; no firm D call. CDR3 size: 16 residues. Deletions cut 2 bases from V and 5 bases from J, with 13 bases between. This CDR3 reads CASSLISEVNNSPLHF. For the CDR3, the DNA is TGTGCCAGCAGTTTAATATCGGAAGTGAATAATTCACCCCTCCACTTT.

This clonotype was seen once. The chain combines TRBV28 with TRBJ2-1, with a weak D call TRBD1 (5 bases). This CDR3 region has 14 residues. Germline V gene data show CDR1 as MDHEN and CDR2 as SYDVKM. V was clipped by 5 bases and J by 10 bases, with 18 bases between them. CDR3 sequence (DNA): TGTGCCAGCAGTGTAGGGGCAGTGTCCGGCGAGCAGTTCTTC. It encodes CASSVGAVSGEQFF.

The chain is built from TRBV5-1 and TRBJ2-3; D is unclear. Deletions cut 0 bases from V and 1 base from J, with 15 bases between. Per germline, CDR1 SGHRS and CDR2 YFSETQ. The CDR3 loop spans 17 amino acids. CDR3 in amino acids: CASSLGHTGQGTDTQYF. CDR3 nucleotides: TGCGCCAGCAGCTTGGGCCACACGGGCCAAGGCACAGATACGCAGTATTTT.

The V and J genes are TRBV27 and TRBJ2-3, with 11 bases aligning to TRBD1. J was trimmed by 3 bases and V by 3 bases; bases with no gene match: 8. CDR3 length: 17 amino acids. Germline V CDR1 and CDR2: MNHEY, SMNVEV (reference sequence). In nucleotides, the CDR3 is TGTGCCAGCAGTTTGACCAGGACAGGGGGCGGAACAGATACGCAGTATTTT. It translates to CASSLTRTGGGTDTQYF.

The V call is TRBV18, the J call TRBJ1-1; D remains ambiguous. Per the germline V gene, CDR1 is KGHSH and CDR2 is LQKENI. The CDR3 runs 15 residues. V shed 1 base and J shed 2 bases, with 11 bases lying between them. The chain's CDR3 is CASSPRNGENTEAFF. CDR3 bases: TGTGCCAGCTCACCACGTAATGGGGAAAACACTGAAGCTTTCTTT.

V is TRBV4-2 and J is TRBJ2-1; the D gene is possibly TRBD2 (6 bases). V shed 6 bases and J shed 5 bases, with 17 bases lying between them. Germline values: CDR1 LGHNA, CDR2 YNFKEQ. The CDR3 totals 15 residues. The CDR3 bases are TGTGCCAGCAGACCCATTGGATGGACTAACAATGAGCAGTTCTTC. Encoded protein: CASRPIGWTNNEQFF.

This chain connects TRBV20-1 to TRBJ2-5; D remains unclear. CDR1 DFQATT and CDR2 SNEGSKA come from the germline V gene (reference sequence). The V end was cut by 0 bases, the J end by 1 base, with 6 bases between. This CDR3 region has 13 residues. The CDR3 nucleotides read TGCAGTGCTAGAGATTGGACCCAAGAGACCCAGTACTTC. Translated: CSARDWTQETQYF.

The chain combines TRBV28 with TRBJ1-1, with a tentative D call TRBD1 (5 bases). The CDR3 consists of 12 residues. V was trimmed by 4 bases and J by 7 bases, leaving 10 bases between them. Germline V gene lookup returns CDR1 MDHEN and CDR2 SYDVKM. CDR3 sequence: CASSYDSLEAFF. CDR3 in DNA: TGTGCCAGCAGTTACGACAGCCTTGAAGCTTTCTTT.

The gene calls are TRBV6-6 and TRBJ2-5; D is possibly TRBD1 (5 bases). From germline, CDR1 is MNHNY and CDR2 SVGAGI (reference sequence). This CDR3 has 14 residues. V gave up 7 bases and J gave up 2 bases, with 14 bases separating them. The CDR3 DNA reads as TGTGCCAGCACCCGGTCAGGGTCTCAAGAGACCCAGTACTTC. Translation: CASTRSGSQETQYF.

In its sample, this clonotype was seen a few times. The genes are TRBV20-1 and TRBJ1-2; 7 bases fit TRBD1. Germline CDR1 DFQATT, CDR2 SNEGSKA (reference sequence). V lost 3 bases to trimming and J lost 4 bases; unmatched junction nucleotides: 11. The CDR3 consists of 15 residues. The CDR3 region is CSASGVGRGSYGYTF. As DNA, the CDR3 is TGCAGTGCTAGTGGGGTTGGCAGGGGGAGCTATGGCTACACCTTC.